This TCR beta chain derives from a study of T cell repertoires in cytomegalovirus infection. Study summary: Carrying CMV and the relevant HLA type showed in public TCR beta signatures. Study results and caveats: The ex vivo response showed dominance by HLA-C-restricted CMV-specific TCR beta clonotypes. People with CMV and the relevant HLA were identified by cumulative public TCR beta family frequency.

A single record per CDR3 protein comes from TCRdb applying MiXCR to the reads. The table includes hundreds of thousands of distinct CDR3 sequences, roughly 9.3% detected once. Turning to this clonotype: Its antigen remains unidentified.

With 3 bases clipped from V and 4 bases from J, the junction kept 2 bases outside the gene matches. There are 13 residues in the CDR3. The germline gives CDR1 DFQATT, CDR2 SNEGSKA (reference sequence). The chain carries TRBV20-1 and TRBJ1-2, with 10 bases identical to TRBD1. This sequence was found in a human donor in good health (CMV status not recorded). Some clones in this sample may be carry-over from other donors' samples. Sequencing was performed on PBMCs. The CDR3 spells CSASGQGVYGYTF. The DNA for the CDR3 is TGCAGTGCTAGCGGACAGGGGGTCTATGGCTACACCTTC.